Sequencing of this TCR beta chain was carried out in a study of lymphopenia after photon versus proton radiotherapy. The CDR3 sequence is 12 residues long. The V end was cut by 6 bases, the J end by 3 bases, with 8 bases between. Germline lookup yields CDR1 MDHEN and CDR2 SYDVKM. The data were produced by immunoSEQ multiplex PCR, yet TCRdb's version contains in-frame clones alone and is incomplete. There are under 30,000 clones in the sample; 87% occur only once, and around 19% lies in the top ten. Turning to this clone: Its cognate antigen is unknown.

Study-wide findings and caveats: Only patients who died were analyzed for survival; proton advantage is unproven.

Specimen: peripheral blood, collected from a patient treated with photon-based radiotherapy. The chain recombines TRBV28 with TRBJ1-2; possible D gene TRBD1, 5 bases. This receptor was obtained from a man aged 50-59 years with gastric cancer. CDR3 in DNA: TGTGCCAGCAGCCAGACAGACTATGGCTACACCTTC. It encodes CASSQTDYGYTF.